This T cell receptor (beta chain) was sequenced in a study of molecular identifiers for immune sequencing clone quantification. The study, taken as a whole, reports: Clones of above 20 RNA copies carried over 99% of effector molecules; in naive cells they carried under 1%. Detecting spiked Jurkat TCR RNA from one cell among about 910,000 naive cells was reportedly possible.

TCRdb reanalysed the PCR reads using MiXCR and keeps one entry per CDR3 protein. The sample has approximately 670,000 distinct CDR3 sequences; just under 20% are singletons. A word on this clonotype: Its antigen is still unknown. This may stem from a read error, because a much larger clone lies one nucleotide away.

The CDR3 loop spans 14 amino acids. The receptor's source is a human donor in good health. Some libraries in this study had Jurkat cell RNA spiked in. The sequenced sample was naive CD8+ T cells from blood, with Jurkat cell RNA spiked in. Subset given: FACS-sorted CD8+CD4-CCR7+CD45RA+ naive T cells. V usage is TRBV5-3 and J usage is TRBJ2-7; 8 bases fit TRBD1. TRBV5-3 is an open reading frame whose function is uncertain. DNA for the CDR3: TGTGCCAGCAGCTTACGGGACAGGACCTGCGAGCAGTACTTC. Translation gives CASSLRDRTCEQYF.